These T cell receptor beta chains were read from a single sample in a study of human T cells and chemical hapten exposure. TCRdb reanalysed the RACE reads using MiXCR and keeps one entry per CDR3 protein. The sample carries some 71,000 distinct CDR3 sequences, 10% recorded once. The sequenced sample was whole blood, obtained in connection with sensitization to the hapten diphenylcyclopropenone (DPC). These receptors came from a woman aged 50 to 60 with alopecia areata. Some clones in this sample may be carry-over from other donors' samples. Both conserved end residues are part of each CDR3.

>TRBJ2-7|TRBV11-2
CASSLQAPSSYEQYF
>TRBJ2-2|TRBV10-1
CASSGQNLNTGELFF
>TRBJ1-3|TRBV23-1
CASSHPGTGLYF
>TRBJ1-1|TRBV30
CAWIQGGAFF
>TRBJ1-3|TRBV30
CAWSWVTGNTIYF
>TRBJ2-2|TRBV7-3
CASSLNPGATGELFF
>TRBJ2-6|TRBV14
CASSRDRGAVSGANVLTF
>TRBJ1-5|TRBV29-1
CSVTLQGDNQPQHF
>TRBJ2-7|TRBV30
CACQLGDYEQYF
>TRBJ2-5|TRBV12-3/TRBV12-4
CASTKNRGWQETQYF
>TRBJ1-5|TRBV5-1
CASSSDSRRGPQHF
>TRBJ2-4|TRBV6-5
CASSDLRTGYKNIQYF
>TRBJ1-5|TRBV14
CASSHKRRRRENNQPQHF
>TRBJ2-3|TRBV7-6
CASSLGVPGLAGADTQYF